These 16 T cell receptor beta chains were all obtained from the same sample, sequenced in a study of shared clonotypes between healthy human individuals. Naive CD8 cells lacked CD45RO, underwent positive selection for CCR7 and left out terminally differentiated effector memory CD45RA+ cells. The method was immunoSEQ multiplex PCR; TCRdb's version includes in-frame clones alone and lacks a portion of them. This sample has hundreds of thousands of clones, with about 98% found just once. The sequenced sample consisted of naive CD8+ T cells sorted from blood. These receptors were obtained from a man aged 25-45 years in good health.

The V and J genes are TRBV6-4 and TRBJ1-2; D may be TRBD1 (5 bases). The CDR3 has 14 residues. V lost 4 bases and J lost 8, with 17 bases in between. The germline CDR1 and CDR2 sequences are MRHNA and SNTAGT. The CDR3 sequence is CASSALGGGNGYTF. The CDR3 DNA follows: TGTGCCAGCAGTGCCCTCGGGGGAGGGAACGGCTACACCTTC.

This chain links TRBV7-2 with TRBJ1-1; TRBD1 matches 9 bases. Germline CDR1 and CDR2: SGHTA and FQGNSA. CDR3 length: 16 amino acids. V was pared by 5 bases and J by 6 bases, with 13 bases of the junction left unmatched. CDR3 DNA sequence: TGTGCCAGCAGCCATCCACCGGGACAGGGATTACCTGAAGCTTTCTTT. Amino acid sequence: CASSHPPGQGLPEAFF.

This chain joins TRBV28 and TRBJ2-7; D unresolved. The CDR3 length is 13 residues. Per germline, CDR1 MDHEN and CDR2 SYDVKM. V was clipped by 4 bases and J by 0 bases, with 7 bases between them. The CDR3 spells CASSSLSSYEQYF. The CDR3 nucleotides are TGTGCCAGCAGTTCACTAAGCTCCTACGAGCAGTACTTC.

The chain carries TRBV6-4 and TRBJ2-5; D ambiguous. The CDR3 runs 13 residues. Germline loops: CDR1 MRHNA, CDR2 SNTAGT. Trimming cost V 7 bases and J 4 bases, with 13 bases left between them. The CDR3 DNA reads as TGTGCCAGCACCTGCTATAGGGTAGAGACCCAGTACTTC. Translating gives CASTCYRVETQYF.

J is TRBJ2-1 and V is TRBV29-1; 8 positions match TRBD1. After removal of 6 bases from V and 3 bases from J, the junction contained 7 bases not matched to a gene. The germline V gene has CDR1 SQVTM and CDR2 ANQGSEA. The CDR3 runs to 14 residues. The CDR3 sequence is CSVAGTGLYNEQFF. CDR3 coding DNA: TGCAGCGTGGCCGGGACAGGACTCTACAATGAGCAGTTCTTC.

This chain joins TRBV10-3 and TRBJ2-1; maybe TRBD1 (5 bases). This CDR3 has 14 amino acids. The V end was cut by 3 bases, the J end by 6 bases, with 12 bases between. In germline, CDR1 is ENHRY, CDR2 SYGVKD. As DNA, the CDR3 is TGTGCCATCAGTGAAGGGGCGCAGGTCAATGAGCAGTTCTTC. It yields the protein CAISEGAQVNEQFF.

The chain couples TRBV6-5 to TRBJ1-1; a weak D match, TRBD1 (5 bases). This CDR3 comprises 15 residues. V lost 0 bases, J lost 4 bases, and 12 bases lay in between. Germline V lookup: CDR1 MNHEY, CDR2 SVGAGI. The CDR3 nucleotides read TGTGCCAGCAGTTACTCGTGGGACTCCCCCACTGAAGCTTTCTTT. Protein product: CASSYSWDSPTEAFF.

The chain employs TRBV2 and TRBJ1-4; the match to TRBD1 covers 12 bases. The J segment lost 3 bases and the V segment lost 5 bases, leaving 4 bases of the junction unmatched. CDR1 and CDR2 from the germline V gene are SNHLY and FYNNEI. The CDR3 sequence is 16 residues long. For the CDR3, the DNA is TGTGCCAGCAGTAGGGGACAGGGGGCTTCTAATGAAAAACTGTTTTTT. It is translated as CASSRGQGASNEKLFF.

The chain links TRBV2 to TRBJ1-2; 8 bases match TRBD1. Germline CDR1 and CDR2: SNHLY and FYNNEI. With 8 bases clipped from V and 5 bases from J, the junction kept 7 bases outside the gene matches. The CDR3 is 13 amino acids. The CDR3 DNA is TGTGCCAGCGCGGACAGGGCTCTTTATGGCTACACCTTC. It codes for CASADRALYGYTF.

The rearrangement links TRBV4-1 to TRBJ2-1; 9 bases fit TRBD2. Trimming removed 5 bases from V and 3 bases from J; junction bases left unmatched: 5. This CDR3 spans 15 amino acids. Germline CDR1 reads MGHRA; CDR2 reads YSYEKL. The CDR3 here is CASSSRLADYNEQFF. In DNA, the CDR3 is TGCGCCAGCAGCTCCCGACTAGCGGACTACAATGAGCAGTTCTTC.

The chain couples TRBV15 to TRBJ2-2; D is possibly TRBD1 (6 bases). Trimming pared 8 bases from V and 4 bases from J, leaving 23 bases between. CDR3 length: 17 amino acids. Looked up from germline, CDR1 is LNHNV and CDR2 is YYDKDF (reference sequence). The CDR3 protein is CATLGAEGRGFTGELFF. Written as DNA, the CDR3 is TGTGCCACCCTCGGAGCCGAGGGCAGGGGTTTCACCGGGGAGCTGTTTTTT.

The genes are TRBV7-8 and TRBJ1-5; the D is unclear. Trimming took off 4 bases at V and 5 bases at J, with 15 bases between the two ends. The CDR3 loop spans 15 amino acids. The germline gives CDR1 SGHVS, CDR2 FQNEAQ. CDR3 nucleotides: TGTGCCAGCAGCTCCGGTGGACGGACCGATCAGCCCCAGCATTTT. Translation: CASSSGGRTDQPQHF. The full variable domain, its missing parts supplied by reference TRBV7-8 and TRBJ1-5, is GAGVSQSPRYKVAKRGQDVALRCDPISGHVSLFWYQQALGQGPEFLTYFQNEAQLDKSGLPSDRFFAERPEGSVSTLKIQRTQQEDSAVYLCASSSGGRTDQPQHFGDGTRLSIL.

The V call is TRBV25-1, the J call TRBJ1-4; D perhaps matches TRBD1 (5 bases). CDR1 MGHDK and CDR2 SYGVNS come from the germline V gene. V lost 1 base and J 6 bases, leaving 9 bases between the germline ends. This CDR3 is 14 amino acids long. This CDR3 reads CASSEWGDDEKLFF. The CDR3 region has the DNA TGTGCCAGCAGTGAATGGGGCGACGATGAAAAACTGTTTTTT.

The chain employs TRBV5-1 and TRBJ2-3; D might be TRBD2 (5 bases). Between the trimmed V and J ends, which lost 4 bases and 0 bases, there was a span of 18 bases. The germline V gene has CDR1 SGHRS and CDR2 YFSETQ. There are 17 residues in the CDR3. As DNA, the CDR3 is TGCGCCAGCAGCCGCGACTCGGGAAGCGGTAGCACAGATACGCAGTATTTT. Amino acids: CASSRDSGSGSTDTQYF. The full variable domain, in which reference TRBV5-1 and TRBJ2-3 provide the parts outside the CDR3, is KAGVTQTPRYLIKTRGQQVTLSCSPISGHRSVSWYQQTPGQGLQFLFEYFSETQRNKGNFPGRFSGRQFSNSRSEMNVSTLELGDSALYLCASSRDSGSGSTDTQYFGPGTRLTVL.

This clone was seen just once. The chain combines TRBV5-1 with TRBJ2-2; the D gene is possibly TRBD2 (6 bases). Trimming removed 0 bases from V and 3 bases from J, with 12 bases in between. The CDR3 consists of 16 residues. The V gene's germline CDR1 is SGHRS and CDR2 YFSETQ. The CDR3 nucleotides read TGCGCCAGCAGCTTGGGGAGGGGTTCCTACACCGGGGAGCTGTTTTTT. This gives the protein CASSLGRGSYTGELFF. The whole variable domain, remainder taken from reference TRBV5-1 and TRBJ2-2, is KAGVTQTPRYLIKTRGQQVTLSCSPISGHRSVSWYQQTPGQGLQFLFEYFSETQRNKGNFPGRFSGRQFSNSRSEMNVSTLELGDSALYLCASSLGRGSYTGELFFGEGSRLTVL.

DNA for the CDR3: TGTGCCTGGAGTCCATTCGGACAGGGGGACACTGAAGCTTTCTTT. Translating it yields CAWSPFGQGDTEAFF. The chain has TRBV30 and TRBJ1-1; 10 bases line up with TRBD1. V shed 2 bases, J shed 3 bases, and the junction held 6 bases outside the gene matches. Per the germline V gene, CDR1 is GTSNPN and CDR2 is SVGIG (reference sequence). The CDR3 is 15 residues long.